Presented here are 2 T cell receptor beta chains from one specimen sequenced in a study of shared clonotypes between healthy human individuals. Produced via immunoSEQ multiplex PCR; TCRdb's table is partial and in-frame only. Here the sample spans about 1.4 million clones, around 97% being singletons. Sequencing input: naive CD4+ T cells sorted from blood. Subset reported: CD45RA+ positively selected. These receptors were obtained from a man under 40 in good health.

V gene TRBV4-1 combines with J gene TRBJ2-1, with D hard to call. Germline CDR1 MGHRA, CDR2 YSYEKL. Trimming took 3 bases from V and 6 from J, leaving 3 bases between them. The CDR3 runs to 11 residues. This CDR3 is CASSHGNEQFF. CDR3 DNA sequence: TGCGCCAGCAGCCACGGCAATGAGCAGTTCTTC.

As concerns this clone: The same CDR3 can be traced to other DNA sequences in this sample. This sequence joins TRBV2 and TRBJ1-5; D is ambiguous. This CDR3 is built from 14 residues. The germline gives CDR1 SNHLY, CDR2 FYNNEI. V lost 3 bases, J lost 5 bases, and 11 bases lay in between. CDR3 DNA sequence: TGTGCCAGCAGTGAGGTGGTCGGGGATCAGCCCCAGCATTTT. Amino acids: CASSEVVGDQPQHF. The whole variable domain, filled in from reference TRBV2 and TRBJ1-5, reads EPEVTQTPSHQVTQMGQEVILRCVPISNHLYFYWYRQILGQKVEFLVSFYNNEISEKSEIFDDQFSVERPDGSNFTLKIRSTKLEDSAMYFCASSEVVGDQPQHFGDGTRLSIL.